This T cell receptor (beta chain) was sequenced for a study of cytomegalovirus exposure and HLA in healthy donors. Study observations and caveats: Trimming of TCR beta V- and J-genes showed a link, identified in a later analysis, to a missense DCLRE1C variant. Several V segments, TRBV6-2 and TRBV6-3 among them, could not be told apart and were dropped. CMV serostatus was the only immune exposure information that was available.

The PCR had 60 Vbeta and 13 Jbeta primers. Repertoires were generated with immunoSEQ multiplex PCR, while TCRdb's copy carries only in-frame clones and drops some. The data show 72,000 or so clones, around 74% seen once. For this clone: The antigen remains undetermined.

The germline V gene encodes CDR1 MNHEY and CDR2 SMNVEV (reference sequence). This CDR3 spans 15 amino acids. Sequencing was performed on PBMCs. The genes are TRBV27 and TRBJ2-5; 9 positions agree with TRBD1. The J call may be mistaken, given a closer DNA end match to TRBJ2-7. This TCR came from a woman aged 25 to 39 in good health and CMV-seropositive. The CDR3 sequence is CASSETGGERYEQYF. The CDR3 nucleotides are TGTGCCAGCAGTGAGACAGGGGGAGAACGCTACGAGCAGTACTTC.